The rows below give T cell receptor beta chains drawn from one sample of a study of shared clonotypes between healthy human individuals. TCRdb's table, derived via immunoSEQ multiplex PCR, lists solely in-frame clones and lacks some. The data show about 2.5 million clones, around 92% seen once. Sample: naive CD4+ T cells from PBMCs. These receptors were taken from a young man in good health. Some clones in this sample may be carry-over from other donors' samples. Each CDR3 is given with its conserved first and last residue. D genes are given only for firm matches. Where a row states a size, it is once, few, many or the class of an expanded clone; other rows omit it.

>NA|NA|TRBV28|TRBJ2-1
TGTGCCAGCAGTTTACTCCGCAATGAGCAGTTCTTC
CASSLLRNEQFF
>TRBD2|NA|TRBV5-1|TRBJ2-3
TGCGCCAGCAGCTTGGTGACTAGCGGGAGCGCAGATACGCAGTATTTT
CASSLVTSGSADTQYF
>NA|NA|TRBV28|TRBJ2-6
TGTGCCAGCAGTATTAACAGGGTTGGGGCCAACGTCCTGACTTTC
CASSINRVGANVLTF
>TRBD2|NA|TRBV29-1|TRBJ2-7
TGCAGCGTTGCCCCCCTCCCCAGCGGGAGGACTCCCTACGAGCAGTACTTC
CSVAPLPSGRTPYEQYF
>NA|NA|TRBV6-4|TRBJ2-2
TGTGCCACCTCGAACACCGGGGAGCTGTTTTTT
CATSNTGELFF
>NA|NA|TRBV19|TRBJ2-2
TGTGCCAGTAGTGCGGGGCGGACAGGAGCCGGGGAGCTGTTTTTT
CASSAGRTGAGELFF
>NA|NA|TRBV10-3|TRBJ1-1
TGTGCCATCTCCGGGGGTTCCCCTGAAGCTTTCTTT
CAISGGSPEAFF
>NA|NA|TRBV19|TRBJ1-3
TGTGCCACGTGGAACTCTGGAAACACCATATATTTT
CATWNSGNTIYF
>TRBD2|NA|TRBV30|TRBJ2-3
TGTGCCTGGAGTGATAGCGGGAGGAGCACAGATACGCAGTATTTT
CAWSDSGRSTDTQYF
>TRBD1|NA|TRBV6-5|TRBJ1-1
TGTGCCAGCAGATCAGGACAGGGGGGGAACACTGAAGCTTTCTTT
CASRSGQGGNTEAFF
>NA|NA|TRBV7-2|TRBJ2-5
TGTGCCAGCAGCTTAGAGTTTGGTCGGGAGACCCAGTACTTC
CASSLEFGRETQYF
>NA|once|TRBV19|TRBJ1-1
TGTGCCAGTGCAGCGGGACACAGGAACACTGAAGCTTTCTTT
CASAAGHRNTEAFF
>NA|NA|TRBV18|TRBJ1-1
TGTGCCAGCTCACCACCCGGGTGGGGAACGAACACTGAAGCTTTCTTT
CASSPPGWGTNTEAFF
>NA|NA|TRBV7-2|TRBJ2-7
TGTGCCAGCAAACAGGGTGGGCCTTACGAGCAGTACTTC
CASKQGGPYEQYF
>TRBD1|once|TRBV7-6|TRBJ1-2
TGTGCCAGCAGCGGTAGCGGAAGGGGGCAAGAGGGCTACACCTTC
CASSGSGRGQEGYTF
>NA|NA|TRBV29-1|TRBJ2-3
TGCAGCGTTCGGCCCAGCACAGATACGCAGTATTTT
CSVRPSTDTQYF
>TRBD2|NA|TRBV28|TRBJ2-7
TGTGCCAGCAGTTTAACCCGGGGAGGGTATGGGCAGTACTTC
CASSLTRGGYGQYF
>NA|NA|TRBV11-2|TRBJ2-7
TGTGCCAGCAGCTTAGGGCGTATGGTTAGCTACGAGCAGTACTTC
CASSLGRMVSYEQYF
>NA|once|TRBV28|TRBJ2-1
TGTGCCAGCAGACGAGCTCCTGGACGTGGCTACAATGAGCAGTTCTTC
CASRRAPGRGYNEQFF
>NA|NA|TRBV7-6|TRBJ1-4
TGTGCCATCGGGCCGGGAGATGTGAATGAAAAACTGTTTTTT
CAIGPGDVNEKLFF
>NA|NA|TRBV15|TRBJ2-7
TGTGCCACCAGCAGAGATCCGACACGCTCCTACGAGCAGTACTTC
CATSRDPTRSYEQYF
>NA|NA|TRBV9|TRBJ2-2
TGTGCCAGCAGCGTCCTTAGCGGAGGGAGTGCCGGGGAGCTGTTTTTT
CASSVLSGGSAGELFF
>TRBD1|NA|TRBV14|TRBJ2-1
TGTGCCAGCAGCCAACAGCTCGGGACAGGGGGCAATGAGCAGTTCTTC
CASSQQLGTGGNEQFF
>NA|NA|TRBV6-1|TRBJ2-3
TGTGCCAGCAGTGATGTCAGCACAGATACGCAGTATTTT
CASSDVSTDTQYF
>TRBD1|NA|TRBV9|TRBJ2-2
TGTGCCAGCAGCGGATACAGGGGAGAGACCGGGGAGCTGTTTTTT
CASSGYRGETGELFF
>TRBD2|NA|TRBV5-1|TRBJ2-3
TGCGCCAGCAGACTAGCGGGAGGGGATACGCAGTATTTT
CASRLAGGDTQYF
>TRBD1|NA|TRBV28|TRBJ1-4
TGTGCCAGCATCCGACAGGGGGCGCCTAATGAAAAACTGTTTTTT
CASIRQGAPNEKLFF
>TRBD1|NA|TRBV4-2|TRBJ1-5
TGTGCCAGTGGACAGGGGGCGAGACAGCCCCAGCATTTT
CASGQGARQPQHF
>NA|NA|TRBV28|TRBJ1-1
TGTGCCAGCAGTTTGATCGGTCAACAGGGAGGGACAAATGAAGCTTTCTTT
CASSLIGQQGGTNEAFF
>TRBD2|NA|TRBV5-1|TRBJ2-7
TGCGCCAGCAGCGGGACTAGCGGGACCTACGAGCAGTACTTC
CASSGTSGTYEQYF
>NA|NA|TRBV10-1|TRBJ1-3
TGCGCCAGCAGTGAGTCGACTCCAGGCACCTCTGGAAACACCATATATTTT
CASSESTPGTSGNTIYF
>NA|NA|TRBV5-1|TRBJ2-7
TGCGCCAGCAGCACGGACACGGGAATTTCCTACGAGCAGTACTTC
CASSTDTGISYEQYF
>NA|NA|TRBV10-2|TRBJ2-7
TGCGCCGCTAAGGCCTCCCTCGGCGAGCAGTACTTC
CAAKASLGEQYF
>NA|NA|TRBV7-9|TRBJ1-1
TGTGCCAGCAGCTTAGTTTTGGGGGCTGCAAGTGGCTGGAAAGCTTTCTTT
CASSLVLGAASGWKAFF
>TRBD2|NA|TRBV5-4|TRBJ2-1
TGTGCCAGCAGCTTGGGGACTAGCGGGAGTAATGAGCAGTTCTTC
CASSLGTSGSNEQFF
>NA|NA|TRBV6-1|TRBJ2-2
TGTGCCAGCAGCACGTATAACACCGGGGAGCTGTTTTTT
CASSTYNTGELFF
>NA|NA|TRBV2|TRBJ1-5
TGTGCCAGCAGTGGATTTTCTAGCAATCAGCCCCAGCATTTT
CASSGFSSNQPQHF
>NA|NA|TRBV14|TRBJ2-5
TGTGCCAGCAGCCATAGGAGAGAGACCCAGTACTTC
CASSHRRETQYF
>NA|NA|TRBV19|TRBJ1-4
TGTGCCAGTAGTCTTCTAGGGGTCGGTGAAAAACTGTTTTTT
CASSLLGVGEKLFF
>TRBD2|NA|TRBV18|TRBJ2-2
TGTGCCAGCTCACCGATAGCGGGTTGGTCCACCGGGGAGCTGTTTTTT
CASSPIAGWSTGELFF
>TRBD1|NA|TRBV6-5|TRBJ2-7
TGTGCCAGCAGTCTAGCCGGGACAGGGTTTGTCGAGCAGTACTTC
CASSLAGTGFVEQYF
>NA|NA|TRBV7-9|TRBJ2-7
TGTGCCAGCAGCAGACAGGTGGGGTCCTACGAGCAGTACTTC
CASSRQVGSYEQYF
>TRBD1|NA|TRBV7-9|TRBJ2-7
TGTGCCAGCAGCAGACCGGGACAGGGGCCCAACGAGCAGTACTTC
CASSRPGQGPNEQYF
>TRBD2|NA|TRBV9|TRBJ2-1
TGTGCCAGCAGCCTCTCGGGGGGATCCTACAATGAGCAGTTCTTC
CASSLSGGSYNEQFF
>NA|NA|TRBV5-4|TRBJ1-2
TGTGCCAGCAGTATAGACGGCCGGAATAGCTACACCTTC
CASSIDGRNSYTF
>TRBD2|NA|TRBV28|TRBJ2-7
TGTGCCAGCAGTTTATCGGCTAGCGGGTCCTACGAGCAGTACTTC
CASSLSASGSYEQYF
>NA|NA|TRBV5-6|TRBJ1-2
TGTGCCAGCAGCTTGAGGGGAGTGGATGGCTACACCTTC
CASSLRGVDGYTF
>NA|NA|TRBV29-1|TRBJ2-5
TGCAGCGTTGGGCGAGAATCCCAAGAGACCCAGTACTTC
CSVGRESQETQYF
>NA|NA|TRBV6-1|TRBJ2-7
TGTGCCAGCGGTCGTGGGTTCGGCGAGCAGTACTTC
CASGRGFGEQYF
>NA|NA|TRBV10-1|TRBJ1-5
TGCGCCAGCAGTCCAGATTTTAATCAGCCCCAGCATTTT
CASSPDFNQPQHF
>TRBD1|NA|TRBV18|TRBJ2-2
TGTGCCAGCTCAACCGGAGCAGGGGGAACCGGGGAGCTGTTTTTT
CASSTGAGGTGELFF
>NA|NA|TRBV6-1|TRBJ1-2
TGTGCCAGCAGTGAAGGTGCGGGCGGAGGCTACACCTTC
CASSEGAGGGYTF
>NA|NA|TRBV5-1|TRBJ1-1
TGCGCCAGCAGCTTCGGTCCCACAGGGTTGAACACTGAAGCTTTCTTT
CASSFGPTGLNTEAFF